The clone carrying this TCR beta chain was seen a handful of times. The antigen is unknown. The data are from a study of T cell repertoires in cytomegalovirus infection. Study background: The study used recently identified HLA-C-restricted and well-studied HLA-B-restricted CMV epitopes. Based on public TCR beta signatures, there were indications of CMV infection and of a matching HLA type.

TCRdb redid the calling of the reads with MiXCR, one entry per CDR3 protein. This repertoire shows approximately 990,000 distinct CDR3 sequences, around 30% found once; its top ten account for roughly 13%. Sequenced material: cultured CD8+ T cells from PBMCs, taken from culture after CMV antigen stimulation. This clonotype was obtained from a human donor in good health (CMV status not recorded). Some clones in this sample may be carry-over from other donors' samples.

CDR3 protein: CASSRAAYAENYNEQFF. In nucleotides, the CDR3 is TGTGCCAGCAGCCGAGCGGCTTACGCTGAGAATTACAATGAGCAGTTCTTC. V and J are TRBV5-5 and TRBJ2-1; a weak D match, TRBD2 (5 bases). This CDR3 is 17 amino acids long. Germline V gives CDR1 SGHKS, CDR2 YYEKEE (reference sequence). V shed 4 bases and J shed 4 bases, with 21 bases lying between them.